The rows below give T cell receptor beta chains drawn from one sample of a study of tumor-infiltrating lymphocytes in primary liver carcinoma. TCRdb re-called the multiplex PCR reads with MiXCR, one entry per CDR3 protein. The sample yields tens of thousands of distinct CDR3 sequences, more than 65% seen once. Source material: liver tumor tissue from sampling region 1. Receptors originate from a man aged 40-50 years with primary liver carcinoma and hepatitis B virus infection. Each CDR3 is given with its conserved first and last residue. The D gene is left open where the match is weak. Size values are once, few and many counts, or a class for expanded clones, and some rows have none.

J gene,clone size,V gene,D gene,CDR3 protein,CDR3 DNA
TRBJ2-7,.,TRBV6-1,.,CGSSGPYHEQHF,TGTGGCAGCAGTGGGCCCTACCACGAGCAGCACTTC
TRBJ2-7,.,TRBV10-3,.,CAISTGGQQGYEQYF,TGTGCCATTAGCACAGGAGGACAGCAAGGCTACGAGCAGTACTTC
TRBJ1-6,many,TRBV28,.,CASKPGGISYNSPLHF,TGTGCCAGCAAACCAGGAGGGATCTCCTATAATTCACCCCTCCACTTT
TRBJ1-2,.,TRBV4-1,.,CACSQEDPAFGYTF,TGCGCCTGCAGCCAAGAGGACCCGGCGTTTGGCTACACCTTC
TRBJ2-7,.,TRBV29-1,TRBD1,CSVDLSRQGSSHEQYF,TGCAGCGTTGATCTGAGCCGACAGGGATCGAGTCACGAGCAGTACTTC
TRBJ2-3,.,TRBV14,TRBD2,CVSSQGTSGIDTQYF,TGTGTCAGTAGCCAAGGGACTAGCGGGATAGATACGCAGTATTTT
TRBJ2-3,.,TRBV11-2,.,CANSLLAASTDTQYF,TGTGCCAACAGCCTATTAGCGGCTAGCACAGATACGCAATATTTT
TRBJ2-1,many,TRBV6-1,.,CASSGQGRDDEQFF,TGTGCCAGCAGTGGGCAGGGGAGGGACGATGAGCAGTTCTTC
TRBJ2-1,.,TRBV18,.,CASSPLGGTRNQQFF,TGTGCCAGCTCACCACTTGGGGGGACTCGGAACCAGCAGTTCTTC
TRBJ2-1,.,TRBV11-2,.,CASSIRLSGDFNEQFF,TGCGCCAGCAGCATTCGACTATCGGGAGATTTCAATGAGCAGTTCTTC
TRBJ2-3,.,TRBV7-3,TRBD2,CASSLTFSGYDTDTQYF,TGTGCCAGCAGCTTAACCTTTAGCGGGTACGACACAGATACGCAGTATTTT
TRBJ2-7,many,TRBV6-5,.,CASSPTRDTYEQYF,TGTGCCAGCAGTCCCACCCGGGATACCTACGAGCAGTACTTC
TRBJ1-1,once,TRBV9,.,CASGAGMITEAFF,TGTGCAAGCGGCGCCGGGATGATCACTGAAGCTTTCTTT
TRBJ1-1,many,TRBV7-9,TRBD1,CASSSAPGTGGTEAFF,TGTGCCAGCAGCTCGGCTCCCGGGACAGGGGGCACTGAAGCTTTCTTT
TRBJ2-7,.,TRBV6-1,.,CGRNEEQGGPYEQYF,TGTGGCAGGAATGAGGAACAGGGAGGCCCCTACGAGCAGTACTTC
TRBJ2-1,.,TRBV5-4,TRBD2,CVSSLGLAGVNEQLF,TGTGTCAGCAGCTTGGGGTTAGCGGGAGTGAATGAGCAGCTCTTC
TRBJ2-7,.,TRBV4-1,.,CAGSHDLYYEQYF,TGCGCCGGCAGCCATGACCTTTATTACGAGCAGTACTTC
TRBJ2-1,.,TRBV5-8,.,CASSSWTRGFDEHFF,TGTGCCAGCAGCTCCTGGACAAGGGGTTTCGATGAGCACTTCTTC
TRBJ1-2,.,TRBV10-2,.,CAISDWTGGLVGYTF,TGCGCCATCAGTGATTGGACGGGGGGCCTCGTTGGCTACACCTTC
TRBJ2-1,.,TRBV6-1,.,CASSSTTRGEQFF,TGTGCCAGCAGTAGTACTACCCGGGGTGAGCAGTTCTTC
TRBJ2-1,medium-sized,TRBV7-8,TRBD2,CASSSGLAGAEQFF,TGTGCCAGCAGCTCCGGACTAGCGGGAGCGGAGCAGTTCTTC
TRBJ1-6,.,TRBV6-5,.,CASSYEGGWNSPLDF,TGTGCCAGCAGTTATGAGGGGGGATGGAATTCACCCCTCGACTTT
TRBJ2-3,.,TRBV7-3,.,CASSPGSADTQYF,TGTGCCAGCAGCCCCGGTAGCGCAGATACGCAGTATTTT
TRBJ2-7,.,TRBV11-2,TRBD2,CASSLSAGLAGGRYEQYF,TGTGCCAGCAGCTTATCCGCCGGACTAGCGGGAGGGAGGTACGAGCAGTACTTC
TRBJ2-7,few,TRBV20-1,TRBD2,CSARDLAEDHEQYF,TGCAGTGCTAGAGATCTAGCGGAGGACCACGAGCAGTACTTC
TRBJ2-5,once,TRBV11-1,.,CASSSSVGDTHYF,TGTGCCAGCAGCTCTAGCGTCGGAGATACCCATTACTTC
TRBJ1-3,.,TRBV5-4,.,CASGPGGVGNTIYF,TGTGCCAGCGGCCCCGGGGGGGTTGGAAACACCATATATTTT
TRBJ1-5,once,TRBV4-1,TRBD1,CASSQGGTGQNQSQHF,TGCGCCAGCAGCCAAGGTGGGACAGGGCAGAATCAGTCCCAGCATTTT
TRBJ1-1,once,TRBV10-3,.,CAITIGENTEAFF,TGTGCCATTACCATAGGGGAGAACACTGAAGCCTTCTTT
TRBJ2-7,.,TRBV11-1,TRBD1,CASSLRQGIIDEQYF,TGTGCCAGCAGCCTTAGACAGGGAATAATTGACGAGCAGTACTTC
TRBJ1-4,.,TRBV4-1,.,CASSRGPGIGVQKLFF,TGCGCCAGCAGCCGAGGGCCGGGGATAGGGGTACAAAAACTGTTTTTT
TRBJ1-2,once,TRBV11-2,.,CADSPANRDYGYTF,TGTGCCGACAGCCCAGCCAACAGGGACTATGGCTACACCTTC
TRBJ2-4,large,TRBV11-2,.,CASSPQRGWDIQYF,TGTGCCAGCAGCCCCCAACGGGGGTGGGACATTCAGTACTTC
TRBJ2-5,.,TRBV29-1,TRBD2,CSAGLAGEQGETQYF,TGCAGCGCAGGACTAGCGGGAGAACAGGGTGAGACCCAGTACTTC
TRBJ2-1,once,TRBV29-1,TRBD2,CSVQTSGLYNEQFF,TGCAGCGTTCAAACTAGCGGGTTGTACAATGAGCAGTTCTTC
TRBJ2-7,.,TRBV6-2/TRBV6-3,TRBD1,CAGGFAGGYEQYF,TGTGCCGGCGGCTTTGCAGGGGGCTACGAGCAGTATTTC
TRBJ2-1,.,TRBV12-3/TRBV12-4,TRBD2,CTSSPTSANKQFF,TGCACCAGCAGTCCGACTAGCGCCAATAAGCAGTTCTTC
TRBJ1-2,once,TRBV11-2,.,CASRLGRQSYGYAF,TGTGCCAGTAGATTAGGTCGGCAGAGCTATGGCTACGCCTTC
TRBJ2-5,.,TRBV4-1,TRBD2,CASSQDLGSGGQETHYF,TGCGCCAGCAGCCAAGATCTGGGTAGCGGGGGCCAAGAGACTCATTACTTC
TRBJ1-2,many,TRBV29-1,.,CSVQGRVTDYGYTF,TGCAGCGTTCAAGGGAGGGTAACTGATTATGGCTACACCTTC
TRBJ2-1,.,TRBV6-1,TRBD2,CASSANPGTSLDEQFF,TGTGCCAGCAGCGCTAATCCCGGGACTAGCTTGGATGAGCAGTTCTTC
TRBJ2-3,.,TRBV7-8,.,CASGVAGLDTQYF,TGTGCCAGCGGTGTAGCTGGACTAGATACGCAGTATTTT
TRBJ1-5,many,TRBV12-3/TRBV12-4,.,CASSLGSGFGGNQPQHF,TGTGCCAGCAGTTTAGGCTCGGGCTTTGGGGGCAATCAGCCCCAGCATTTT
TRBJ2-6,many,TRBV4-2,.,CASSQEWATAISGANVLTF,TGTGCCAGCAGCCAAGAGTGGGCGACTGCCATCTCCGGGGCCAACGTCCTGACTTTC
TRBJ2-1,few,TRBV20-1,.,CSADPGLFEQFF,TGCAGTGCCGACCCCGGACTTTTTGAGCAGTTCTTC
TRBJ1-4,.,TRBV9,.,CASSVGDSTNEKLFF,TGTGCCAGCAGCGTAGGAGACTCAACTAATGAAAAACTGTTTTTT
TRBJ2-7,.,TRBV28,TRBD2,CASNGGGSCEQYF,TGTGCCAGTAACGGTGGCGGGAGTTGCGAGCAGTACTTC
TRBJ2-3,.,TRBV29-1,.,CSVENPWQGGPYTQYF,TGCAGCGTTGAAAACCCCTGGCAGGGTGGGCCATATACGCAGTATTTT
TRBJ2-7,once,TRBV7-8,.,CANSVSVRVYEQYF,TGTGCCAACAGCGTTAGCGTGAGAGTTTACGAGCAGTACTTC
TRBJ2-5,.,TRBV10-2,.,CASSDHRLGNQGETQYF,TGCGCCAGCAGTGATCATCGACTTGGTAACCAAGGAGAGACCCAGTACTTC
TRBJ2-3,.,TRBV5-5,.,CASTRGVDHTDTQYF,TGTGCCAGCACCCGAGGGGTGGACCACACAGATACGCAGTATTTT
TRBJ2-3,.,TRBV4-1,.,CAGSQVILALDTQYF,TGCGCCGGCAGCCAAGTTATATTAGCTTTGGATACGCAGTATTTT
TRBJ2-7,.,TRBV11-2,.,CVSSTTQGRRYEQYF,TGTGTCAGCAGCACAACCCAGGGGAGAAGATACGAGCAGTACTTC
TRBJ1-1,.,TRBV6-5,.,CASSMRGAEAFF,TGTGCCAGCAGCATGCGGGGTGCCGAAGCTTTCTTT
TRBJ2-1,.,TRBV11-2,.,CACSSRPSGWIYGQSF,TGTGCCTGCAGCTCGCGCCCCAGCGGGTGGATCTATGGGCAGTCCTTC